This T cell receptor (beta chain) was identified during a study of blood T cell repertoires in COVID-19. As originally analysed: Amplifying reference gene primers gave estimates of nucleated cell counts. Method: immunoSEQ multiplex PCR; TCRdb's copy keeps in-frame clones and lacks some. That table furnishes V, J and clone size, whereas the DNA furnished D and trimming. The profile covers under 200,000 clones, with approximately 80% appearing a single time and 1.5% taken by the ten largest. Trimming took 1 base from V and 0 from J, leaving 10 bases between them. This CDR3 spans 16 amino acids. CDR1 is LNHDA and CDR2 is SQIVND in the germline V gene (reference sequence).

The source of this sequence is a human donor in a cohort sampled during active COVID-19. The chain links TRBV19 to TRBJ1-3; no clear D. Sequencing was performed on peripheral blood. CDR3 in DNA: TGTGCCAGTAGTATAGTCGGGTCCCTCTCTGGAAACACCATATATTTT. Translated, it gives CASSIVGSLSGNTIYF.